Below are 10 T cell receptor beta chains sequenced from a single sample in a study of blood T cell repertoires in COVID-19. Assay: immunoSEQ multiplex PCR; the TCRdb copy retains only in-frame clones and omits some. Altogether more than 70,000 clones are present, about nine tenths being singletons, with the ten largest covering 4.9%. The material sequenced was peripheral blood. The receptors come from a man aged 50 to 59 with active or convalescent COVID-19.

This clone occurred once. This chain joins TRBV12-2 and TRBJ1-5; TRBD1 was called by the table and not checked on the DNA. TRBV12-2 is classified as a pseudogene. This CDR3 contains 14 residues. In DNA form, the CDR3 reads TGTGCAAGTCGCTTAGGACAGTACAATCAGCCCCAGCATTTT. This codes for CASRLGQYNQPQHF.

In DNA, the CDR3 is TGTGCCAGCAGCATCGGGACCTACGAGCAGTACTTC. Its translation: CASSIGTYEQYF. This chain joins TRBV11-2 and TRBJ2-7; D is perhaps TRBD2 (5 bases). Germline V gives CDR1 SGHAT, CDR2 FQNNGV. This CDR3 region has 12 residues. V lost 5 bases and J 2 bases, leaving 7 bases between the germline ends.

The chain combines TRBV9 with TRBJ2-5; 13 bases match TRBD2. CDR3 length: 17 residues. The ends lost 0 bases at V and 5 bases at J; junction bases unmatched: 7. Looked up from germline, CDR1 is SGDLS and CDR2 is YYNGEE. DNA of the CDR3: TGTGCCAGCAGCGTAGGGACTAGCGGGGGTTGGGAGGAGACCCAGTACTTC. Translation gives CASSVGTSGGWEETQYF.

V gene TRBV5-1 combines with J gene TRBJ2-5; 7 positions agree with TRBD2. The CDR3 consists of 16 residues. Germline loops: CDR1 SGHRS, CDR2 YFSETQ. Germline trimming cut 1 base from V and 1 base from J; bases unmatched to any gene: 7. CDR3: CASSLSGGGGQETQYF. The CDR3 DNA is TGCGCCAGCAGCTTGTCGGGCGGGGGAGGCCAAGAGACCCAGTACTTC.

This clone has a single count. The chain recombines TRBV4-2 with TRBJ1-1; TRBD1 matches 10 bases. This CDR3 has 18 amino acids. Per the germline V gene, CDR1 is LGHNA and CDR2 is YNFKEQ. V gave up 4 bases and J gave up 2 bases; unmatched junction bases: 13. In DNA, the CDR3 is TGTGCCAGCAGCCGCTCCGAGACAGGGGGCAATCTCAACACTGAAGCTTTCTTT. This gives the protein CASSRSETGGNLNTEAFF.

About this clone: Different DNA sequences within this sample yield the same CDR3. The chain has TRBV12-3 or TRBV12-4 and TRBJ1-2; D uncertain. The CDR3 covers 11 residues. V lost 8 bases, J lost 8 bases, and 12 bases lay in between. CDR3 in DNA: TGTGCCAGCTCCCTATACCCGGGCTACACCTTC. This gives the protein CASSLYPGYTF.

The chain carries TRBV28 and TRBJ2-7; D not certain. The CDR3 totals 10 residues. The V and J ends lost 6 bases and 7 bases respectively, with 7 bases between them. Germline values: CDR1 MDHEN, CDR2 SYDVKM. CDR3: CASRAVEQYF. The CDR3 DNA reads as TGTGCCAGCAGGGCGGTGGAGCAGTACTTC.

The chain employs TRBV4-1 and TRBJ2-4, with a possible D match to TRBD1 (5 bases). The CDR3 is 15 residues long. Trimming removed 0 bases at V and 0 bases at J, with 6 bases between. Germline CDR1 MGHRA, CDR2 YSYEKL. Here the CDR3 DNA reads TGCGCCAGCAGCCAAGACAGGGTAGCCAAAAACATTCAGTACTTC. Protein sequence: CASSQDRVAKNIQYF.

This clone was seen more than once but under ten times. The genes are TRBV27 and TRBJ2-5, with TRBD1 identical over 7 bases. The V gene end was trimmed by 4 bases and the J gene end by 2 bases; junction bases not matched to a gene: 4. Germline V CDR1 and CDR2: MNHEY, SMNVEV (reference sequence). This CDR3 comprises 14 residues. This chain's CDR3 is CASSWAGGQETQYF. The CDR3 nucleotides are TGTGCCAGCAGTTGGGCAGGGGGACAAGAGACCCAGTACTTC.

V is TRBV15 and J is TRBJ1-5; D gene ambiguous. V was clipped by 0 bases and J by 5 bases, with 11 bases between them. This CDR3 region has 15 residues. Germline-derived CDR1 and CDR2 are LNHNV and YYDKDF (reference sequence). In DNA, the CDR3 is TGTGCCACCAGCAGAGATCGATCCGGGTATCAGCCCCAGCATTTT. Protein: CATSRDRSGYQPQHF. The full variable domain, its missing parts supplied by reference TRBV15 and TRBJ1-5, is DAMVIQNPRYQVTQFGKPVTLSCSQTLNHNVMYWYQQKSSQAPKLLFHYYDKDFNNEADTPDNFQSRRPNTSFCFLDIRSPGLGDTAMYLCATSRDRSGYQPQHFGDGTRLSIL.